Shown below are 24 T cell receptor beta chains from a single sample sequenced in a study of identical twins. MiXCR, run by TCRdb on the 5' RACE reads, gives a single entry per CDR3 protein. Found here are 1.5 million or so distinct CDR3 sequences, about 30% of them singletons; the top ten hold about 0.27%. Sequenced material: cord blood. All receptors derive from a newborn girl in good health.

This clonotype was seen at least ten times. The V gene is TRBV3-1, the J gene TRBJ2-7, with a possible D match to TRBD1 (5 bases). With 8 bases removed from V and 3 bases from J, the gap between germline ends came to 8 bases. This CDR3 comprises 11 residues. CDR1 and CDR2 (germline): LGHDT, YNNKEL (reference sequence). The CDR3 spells CASGRVYEQYF. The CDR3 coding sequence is TGTGCCAGCGGCAGGGTCTACGAGCAGTACTTC.

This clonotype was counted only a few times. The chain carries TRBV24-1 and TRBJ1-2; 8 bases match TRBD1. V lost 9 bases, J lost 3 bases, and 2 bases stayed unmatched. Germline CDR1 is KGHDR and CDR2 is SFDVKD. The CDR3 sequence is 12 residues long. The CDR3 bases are TGTGCCACCCAGGGGGCTGACTATGGCTACACCTTC. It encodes CATQGADYGYTF.

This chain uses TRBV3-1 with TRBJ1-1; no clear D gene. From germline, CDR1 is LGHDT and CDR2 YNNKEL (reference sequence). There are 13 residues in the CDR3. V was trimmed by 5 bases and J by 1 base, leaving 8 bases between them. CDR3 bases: TGTGCCAGCAGCAAAACCAGGAACACTGAAGCTTTCTTT. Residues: CASSKTRNTEAFF.

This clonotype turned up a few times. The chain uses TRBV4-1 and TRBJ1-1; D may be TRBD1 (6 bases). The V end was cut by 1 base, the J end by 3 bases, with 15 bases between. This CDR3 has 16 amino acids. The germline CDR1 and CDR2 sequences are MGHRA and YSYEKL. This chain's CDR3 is CASSQVLRRGDTEAFF. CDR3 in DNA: TGCGCCAGCAGCCAAGTCTTGAGAAGGGGGGACACTGAAGCTTTCTTT.

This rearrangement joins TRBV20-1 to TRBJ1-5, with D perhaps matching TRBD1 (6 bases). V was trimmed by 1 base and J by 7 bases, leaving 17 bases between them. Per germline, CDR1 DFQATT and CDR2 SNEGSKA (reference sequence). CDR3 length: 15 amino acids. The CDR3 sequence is CSARGGQGLGQPQHF. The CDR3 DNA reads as TGCAGTGCTAGAGGTGGTCAGGGGTTGGGACAGCCCCAGCATTTT.

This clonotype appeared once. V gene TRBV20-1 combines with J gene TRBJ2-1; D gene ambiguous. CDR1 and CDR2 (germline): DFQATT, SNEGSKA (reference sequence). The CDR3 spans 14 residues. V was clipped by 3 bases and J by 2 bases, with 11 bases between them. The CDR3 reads CSARERTAYNEQFF. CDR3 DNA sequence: TGCAGTGCTAGGGAGCGAACCGCCTACAATGAGCAGTTCTTC.

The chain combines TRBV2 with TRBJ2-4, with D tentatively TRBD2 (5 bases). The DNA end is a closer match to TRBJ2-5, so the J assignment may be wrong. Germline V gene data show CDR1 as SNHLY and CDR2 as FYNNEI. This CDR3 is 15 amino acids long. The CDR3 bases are TGTGCCAGCAAAGGTCGGAGGTCCCAAGAAGAGACCCAGTACTTC. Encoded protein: CASKGRRSQEETQYF.

The CDR3 bases are TGCGCCAGCAGCTTGGGGTTTCTTATGGAAGGCAGCGGGGTAGACGAGCAGTACTTC. Translating gives CASSLGFLMEGSGVDEQYF. The J gene is TRBJ2-7, the V gene TRBV5-1, with TRBD2 identical over 7 bases. The trim removed 0 bases at V and 5 bases at J, leaving 20 bases unmatched. The CDR3 is made up of 19 amino acids. Germline CDR1 and CDR2: SGHRS and YFSETQ.

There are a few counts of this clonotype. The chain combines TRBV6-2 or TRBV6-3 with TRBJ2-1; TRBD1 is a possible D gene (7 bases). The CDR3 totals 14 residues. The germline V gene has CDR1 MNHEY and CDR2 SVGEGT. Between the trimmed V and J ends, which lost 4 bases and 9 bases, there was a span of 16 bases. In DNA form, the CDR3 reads TGTGCCAGCAGTTTCCTAGGAGGGGGCGGTGAGCAGTTCTTC. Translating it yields CASSFLGGGGEQFF.

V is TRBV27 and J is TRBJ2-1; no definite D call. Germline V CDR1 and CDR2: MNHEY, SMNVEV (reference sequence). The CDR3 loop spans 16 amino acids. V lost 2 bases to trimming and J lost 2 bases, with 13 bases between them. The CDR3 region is CASSLAPTRAYNEQFF. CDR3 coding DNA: TGTGCCAGCAGTTTAGCGCCGACCCGGGCCTACAATGAGCAGTTCTTC.

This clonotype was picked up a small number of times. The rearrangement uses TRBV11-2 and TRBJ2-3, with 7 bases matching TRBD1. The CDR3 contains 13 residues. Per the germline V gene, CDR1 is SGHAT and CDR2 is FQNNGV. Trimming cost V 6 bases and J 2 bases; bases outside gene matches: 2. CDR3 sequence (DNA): TGTGCCAGCAGGGGACAGCACACAGATACGCAGTATTTT. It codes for CASRGQHTDTQYF.

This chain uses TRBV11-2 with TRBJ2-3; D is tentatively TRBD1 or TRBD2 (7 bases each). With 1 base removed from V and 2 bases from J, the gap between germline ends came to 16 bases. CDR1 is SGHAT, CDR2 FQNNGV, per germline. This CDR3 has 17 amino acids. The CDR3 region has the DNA TGTGCCAGCAGCTTAGTAGCAGGGGGGGGTATCACAGATACGCAGTATTTT. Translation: CASSLVAGGGITDTQYF.

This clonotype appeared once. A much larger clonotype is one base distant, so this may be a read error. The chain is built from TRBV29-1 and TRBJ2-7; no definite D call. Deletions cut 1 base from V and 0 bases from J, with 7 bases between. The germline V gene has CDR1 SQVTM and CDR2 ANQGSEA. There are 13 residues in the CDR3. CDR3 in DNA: TGCAGCGTTGAAGCCCCGGCCTCCTACGAGCAGTACGTC. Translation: CSVEAPASYEQYV.

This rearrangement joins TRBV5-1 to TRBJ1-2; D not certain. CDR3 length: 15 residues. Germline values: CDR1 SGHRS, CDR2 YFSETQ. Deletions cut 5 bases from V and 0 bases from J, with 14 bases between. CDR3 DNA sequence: TGCGCCAGCAGGACCGTACCAGCGACTAACTATGGCTACACCTTC. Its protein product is CASRTVPATNYGYTF. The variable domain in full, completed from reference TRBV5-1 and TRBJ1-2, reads KAGVTQTPRYLIKTRGQQVTLSCSPISGHRSVSWYQQTPGQGLQFLFEYFSETQRNKGNFPGRFSGRQFSNSRSEMNVSTLELGDSALYLCASRTVPATNYGYTFGSGTRLTVV.

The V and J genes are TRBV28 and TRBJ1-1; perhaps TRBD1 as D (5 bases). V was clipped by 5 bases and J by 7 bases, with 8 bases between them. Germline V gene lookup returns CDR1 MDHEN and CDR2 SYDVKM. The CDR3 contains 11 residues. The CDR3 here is CASSGAFEAFF. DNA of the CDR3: TGTGCCAGCAGTGGGGCGTTTGAAGCTTTCTTT.

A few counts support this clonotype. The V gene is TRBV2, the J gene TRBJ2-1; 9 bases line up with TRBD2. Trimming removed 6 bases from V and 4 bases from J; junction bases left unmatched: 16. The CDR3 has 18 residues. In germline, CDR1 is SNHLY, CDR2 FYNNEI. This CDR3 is CASRGGGARIIVYNEQFF. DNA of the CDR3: TGTGCCAGCAGGGGCGGGGGGGCAAGGATTATAGTTTACAATGAGCAGTTCTTC.

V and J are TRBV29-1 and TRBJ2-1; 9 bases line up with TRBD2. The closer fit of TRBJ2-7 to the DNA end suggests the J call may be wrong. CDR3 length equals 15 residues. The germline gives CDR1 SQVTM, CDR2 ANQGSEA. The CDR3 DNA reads TGCAGCGTTGAAGACGGCGGGGGGGCCTACAATGAGCAGTACTTC. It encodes CSVEDGGGAYNEQYF.

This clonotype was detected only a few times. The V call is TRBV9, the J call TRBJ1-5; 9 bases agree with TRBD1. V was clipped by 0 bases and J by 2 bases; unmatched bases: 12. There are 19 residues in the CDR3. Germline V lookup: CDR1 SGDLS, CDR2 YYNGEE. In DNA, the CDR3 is TGTGCCAGCAGCGTAGACCCGACAGGGGGTCCCAATGGCAATCAGCCCCAGCATTTT. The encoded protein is CASSVDPTGGPNGNQPQHF.

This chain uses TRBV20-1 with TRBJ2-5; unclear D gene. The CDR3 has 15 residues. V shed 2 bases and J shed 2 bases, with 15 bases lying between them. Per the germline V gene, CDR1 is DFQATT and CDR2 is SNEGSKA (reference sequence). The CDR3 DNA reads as TGCAGTGCTAGAAGCTTGCCGCTCGGGCAAGAGACCCAGTACTTC. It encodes CSARSLPLGQETQYF.

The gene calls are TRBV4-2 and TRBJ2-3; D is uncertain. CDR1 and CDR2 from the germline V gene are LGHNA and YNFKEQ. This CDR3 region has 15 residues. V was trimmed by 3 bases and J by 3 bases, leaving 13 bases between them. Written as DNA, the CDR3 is TGTGCCAGCAGCCACTTAGGGCAGGTAACAGATACGCAGTATTTT. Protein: CASSHLGQVTDTQYF.

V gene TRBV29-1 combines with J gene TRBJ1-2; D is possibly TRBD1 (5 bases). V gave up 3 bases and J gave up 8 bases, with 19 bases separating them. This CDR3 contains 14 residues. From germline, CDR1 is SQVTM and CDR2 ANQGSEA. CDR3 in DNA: TGCAGCGTTGACAGGGAAGGCTCGGGCTACGGCTACACCTTC. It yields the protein CSVDREGSGYGYTF. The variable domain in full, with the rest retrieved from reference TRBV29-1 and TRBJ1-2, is SAVISQKPSRDICQRGTSLTIQCQVDSQVTMMFWYRQQPGQSLTLIATANQGSEATYESGFVIDKFPISRPNLTFSTLTVSNMSPEDSSIYLCSVDREGSGYGYTFGSGTRLTVV.

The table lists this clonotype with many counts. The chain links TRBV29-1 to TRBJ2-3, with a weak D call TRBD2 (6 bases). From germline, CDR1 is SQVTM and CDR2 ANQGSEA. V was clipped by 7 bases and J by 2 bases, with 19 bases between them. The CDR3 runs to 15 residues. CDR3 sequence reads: CSALSPGLVTDTQYF. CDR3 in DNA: TGCAGCGCCCTGTCTCCGGGACTCGTCACAGATACGCAGTATTTT.

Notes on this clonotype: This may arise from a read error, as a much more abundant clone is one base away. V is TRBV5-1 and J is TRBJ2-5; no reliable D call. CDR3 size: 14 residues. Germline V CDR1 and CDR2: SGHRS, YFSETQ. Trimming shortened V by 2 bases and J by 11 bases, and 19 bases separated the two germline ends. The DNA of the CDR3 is TGCGCCAGCAGCTTTGCGGCAGCGATCAATGAGCAGTACTTC. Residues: CASSFAAAINEQYF.

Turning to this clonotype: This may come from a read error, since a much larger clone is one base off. CDR3 loop: CASSFGLTPTDTRYF. CDR3 DNA sequence: TGTGCCAGCAGCTTCGGACTCACTCCCACCGATACGCGGTATTTT. The chain recombines TRBV7-2 with TRBJ2-3; TRBD2 might be the D (5 bases). The germline CDR1 and CDR2 sequences are SGHTA and FQGNSA. The CDR3 is 15 residues long.